A selection of T cell receptor beta chains follows, all from one sample in a study of vaccination effects on CD4 cells after COVID-19. Antigen specificity for these receptors is unknown. Assay used: immunoSEQ multiplex PCR; TCRdb lists only in-frame clones, some missing. This sample has roughly 68,000 clones, with under 80% found just once. Sample: CD4+ T cells from PBMCs cultured without peptide, taken before COVID-19 vaccination. The receptors originated from a human donor who had a prior SARS-CoV-2 infection. Both conserved end residues are part of each CDR3. The order of the fields is clone size, J gene, V gene, D gene, CDR3 DNA, CDR3 protein. The D gene is left open where the match is weak. Size values are once, few and many counts, or a class for expanded clones, and some rows have none.

NA | TRBJ2-1 | TRBV11-3 | TRBD2 | TGTGCCAGCAGCTTGCGGGAGTTAGGTGAGCAGTTCTTC | CASSLRELGEQFF
once | TRBJ1-1 | TRBV27 | NA | TGTGCCAGCAGTTCCCACGACAGGAGGAACACTGAAGCTTTCTTT | CASSSHDRRNTEAFF
NA | TRBJ2-3 | TRBV10-3 | TRBD1 | TGTGCCATCAGAGACGACAGGGGGCAAGGTTCAGATACGCAGTATTTT | CAIRDDRGQGSDTQYF
NA | TRBJ1-2 | TRBV14 | NA | TGTGCCAGCAGACAGGGAAGCTATGGCTACACCTTC | CASRQGSYGYTF
NA | TRBJ2-3 | TRBV5-1 | NA | TGCGCCAGCAGCAACGGGCCGGGGTTAAGCACAGATACGCAGTATTTT | CASSNGPGLSTDTQYF
NA | TRBJ1-1 | TRBV11-2 | TRBD1 | TGTGCCAGCAGTATAGACAGGGCCTTGAACACTGAAGCTTTCTTT | CASSIDRALNTEAFF
NA | TRBJ2-3 | TRBV6-5 | NA | TGTGCCAGCAGTTACCGGGGCGGTACGCAGTATTTT | CASSYRGGTQYF
NA | TRBJ2-5 | TRBV6-6 | TRBD2 | TGTGCCAGCAAGAGGCCACTAGCGGGGGGAGAGACCCAGTACTTC | CASKRPLAGGETQYF
NA | TRBJ2-3 | TRBV4-3 | NA | TGCGCCAGCAGCCTGGGACCCCTCCGCACAGATACGCAGTATTTT | CASSLGPLRTDTQYF
NA | TRBJ2-5 | TRBV18 | TRBD2 | TGTGCCAGCTCACCAACCTCCCGGGGGGTATGGGCAGAGACCCAGTACTTC | CASSPTSRGVWAETQYF
NA | TRBJ1-2 | TRBV5-1 | NA | TGCGCCAGCAGCTTGGGGCGGACTCACTATGGCTACACCTTC | CASSLGRTHYGYTF
NA | TRBJ2-7 | TRBV5-5 | NA | TGTGCCAGCAGCTTGGCCGGGTTCTACGAGCAGTACTTC | CASSLAGFYEQYF
NA | TRBJ2-7 | TRBV18 | TRBD1 | TGTGCCAGCTCACTAGGGGGCCACGAGCAGTACTTC | CASSLGGHEQYF
NA | TRBJ2-3 | TRBV9 | NA | TGTGCCAGCAGCGTAGTTGGTAGCACAGATACGCAGTATTTT | CASSVVGSTDTQYF
NA | TRBJ1-3 | TRBV5-1 | NA | TGCGCCAGCAGCTTAGCAGGGGTCTCTGGAAACACCATATATTTT | CASSLAGVSGNTIYF
NA | TRBJ1-2 | TRBV18 | TRBD1 | TGTGCCAGCTCACCGGGGACAGGGGGCAATTATGGCTACACCTTC | CASSPGTGGNYGYTF
NA | TRBJ2-1 | TRBV19 | TRBD2 | TGTGCCAATCTTCCCGGGACTAGCGGGAGTAATGAGCAGTTCTTC | CANLPGTSGSNEQFF
NA | TRBJ1-6 | TRBV7-3 | NA | TGTGCCAGCAGCTTAACTGGCGGGGCCAATTCACCCCTCCACTTT | CASSLTGGANSPLHF
NA | TRBJ2-7 | TRBV3-1/TRBV3-2 | NA | TGTGCCAGCAGCCAAGCGGACAGCCCCTACGAGCAGTACTTC | CASSQADSPYEQYF